The entry below gives a single T cell receptor (beta chain) sequence along with its context. This clone has only a few counts. Its recognized antigen is unknown. No base quality information exists; no much larger clone differs at one position. The sample belongs to a study of shared clonotypes between healthy human individuals (dated by TCRdb to 2019 to 2021). For the study in its entirety: The cohort comprised a couple of women and three men aged 18 to 49 years. Per donor, leukapheresis produced somewhere between about 0.8 and 9.5 billion PBMCs. To estimate repertoire size and how much clonotypes are shared between individuals, the study performed deep sequencing of blood TCR repertoires from five healthy adults. Per donor, three plates each were used for CD4 naive and CD4 memory, two for CD8 naive, and one for CD8 memory. To increase sequencing depth and limit assay-specific biases, different laboratories used diverse techniques to prepare libraries and sequence TCR repertoires.

The donors were healthy, HIV-negative adults who had no recently reported acute infections or vaccinations. Only Caucasian adults living in Nashville, Tennessee, USA were represented among the donors. CD4+ T cells were enriched through magnetic negative selection, after which naive cells were positively selected on CD45RA and the remaining negative fraction served as the memory subset. After blood collection by leukapheresis, PBMCs were isolated using Ficoll-Histopaque density gradient centrifugation and then cryopreserved in the vapor phase of liquid nitrogen. Analytical flow cytometry was used to check the purity and quantity of every magnetically sorted T cell population. Each sorted fraction had its genomic DNA isolated and then quantified by UV absorbance on a Nanodrop 2000c. Using the deep immunoSEQ assay, multiplex PCR amplified TCR CDR3 regions from genomic DNA. Extracted genomic DNA from each cell subset was distributed evenly across all wells of several immunoSEQ 96-well plates, and each plate was treated as a replicate. For sorted subsets, around 0.2 ug genomic DNA, equal to about 30,000 T cell genomes, was loaded into each replicate PCR. Purified libraries were measured with a Qubit 3.0 fluorometer, size-checked on a Bioanalyzer 2100, and measured again with the KAPA Library Quantification kit. Every immunoSEQ 96-well plate was sequenced on a dedicated single-read 150-cycle Illumina NextSeq 550 flow cell. From the authors' description of their analysis: The immunoSEQ output contained only junctional sequences without quality scores, so filtering could not match that applied to full-length reads. Sequences were annotated with PyIR, a Python wrapper for IgBLAST v1.9, using IMGT germline references to assign V/J genes and CDR3. Reads with weak V/J assignments (E-value above 1e-6), missing CDR3, stop codons, out-of-frame junctions, or ambiguous translated residues were removed. V3J clonotypes were defined as sequences sharing the same inferred V gene, J gene, and CDR3 amino acid sequence. To compute the percentage overlap between repertoires, the number of shared unique clonotypes was divided by the size of the smaller repertoire. Repertoire richness was assessed with RTK rarefaction, the Chao1 estimator, and Recon v2.1 estimates of unobserved clonotypes. For all TCRbeta clonotypes obtained by the gDNA method from four donors, generation probabilities were computed with OLGA. In its TCRdb copy, this immuneACCESS table keeps in-frame sequences only and misses some clones. Where compared with another copy, unresolved V genes explain less than half of these, and the others have no known cause. The D gene and trimming were derived from the DNA, and the V and J assignments and clone size from that table. Here the sample has 2 million to 2.5 million clones; 92% occur a single time. Of the sample, around 0.38% falls within the top ten clones.

On the study overall, not on this receptor specifically: When a few donors were compared, the shared fraction of clonotypes was about 5.4% for naive CD4, over 3% for naive CD8, 2% to 2.5% for memory CD4, and 0.35% to 0.5% for memory CD8. Pairwise subsampling led to the expectation that sequencing depth would affect the degree of clonotype sharing among donors. The genetic and exposure-history diversity represented was limited by the small number of donors. Even with the large sequencing depth, rarefaction of the sorted-subset datasets indicated that sequencing was incomplete. Compared with non-shared clonotypes, the clonotypes found in all four sorted-subset donors had higher generation probabilities. Sampling was limited to blood, and TCR repertoires in tissue likely differ from TCR repertoires in blood. Larger estimated clonotype richness was generally found for naive subsets than for memory subsets.

The germline V gene specifies SNHLY as CDR1 and FYNNEI as CDR2. The CDR3 covers 15 residues, taking in both the cysteine and the phenylalanine. Only CDR3 DNA remains: 45 bases, in frame from the first base. V and J are truncated by 10 bases and 8 bases respectively, leaving an intervening sequence of 26 bases. Sample: naive CD4+ T cells from PBMCs. Reading the label with the study, this specimen's cell subset or site is: CD45RA+ positively selected. The V and J segments used are TRBV2 and TRBJ1-2; a confident D gene designation cannot be given. The receptor comes from a man younger than 35 in good health. Some clones in this sample may be carry-over from other donors' samples. The CDR3 region has the sequence CAIPPGRVGEQGYTF. The DNA sequence is given as TGTGCCATCCCTCCCGGCCGGGTGGGCGAACAAGGCTACACCTTC.